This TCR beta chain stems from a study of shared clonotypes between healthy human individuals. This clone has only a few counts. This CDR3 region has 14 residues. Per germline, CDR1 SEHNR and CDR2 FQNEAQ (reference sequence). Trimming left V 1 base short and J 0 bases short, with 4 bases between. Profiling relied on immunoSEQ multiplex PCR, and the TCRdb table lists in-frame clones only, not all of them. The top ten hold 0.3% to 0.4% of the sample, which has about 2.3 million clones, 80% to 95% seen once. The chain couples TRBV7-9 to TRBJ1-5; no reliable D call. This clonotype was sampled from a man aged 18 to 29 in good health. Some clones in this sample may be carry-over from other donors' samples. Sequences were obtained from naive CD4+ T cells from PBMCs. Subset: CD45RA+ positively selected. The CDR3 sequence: CASSLDGSNQPQHF. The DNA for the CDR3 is TGTGCCAGCAGCTTAGACGGTAGCAATCAGCCCCAGCATTTT.